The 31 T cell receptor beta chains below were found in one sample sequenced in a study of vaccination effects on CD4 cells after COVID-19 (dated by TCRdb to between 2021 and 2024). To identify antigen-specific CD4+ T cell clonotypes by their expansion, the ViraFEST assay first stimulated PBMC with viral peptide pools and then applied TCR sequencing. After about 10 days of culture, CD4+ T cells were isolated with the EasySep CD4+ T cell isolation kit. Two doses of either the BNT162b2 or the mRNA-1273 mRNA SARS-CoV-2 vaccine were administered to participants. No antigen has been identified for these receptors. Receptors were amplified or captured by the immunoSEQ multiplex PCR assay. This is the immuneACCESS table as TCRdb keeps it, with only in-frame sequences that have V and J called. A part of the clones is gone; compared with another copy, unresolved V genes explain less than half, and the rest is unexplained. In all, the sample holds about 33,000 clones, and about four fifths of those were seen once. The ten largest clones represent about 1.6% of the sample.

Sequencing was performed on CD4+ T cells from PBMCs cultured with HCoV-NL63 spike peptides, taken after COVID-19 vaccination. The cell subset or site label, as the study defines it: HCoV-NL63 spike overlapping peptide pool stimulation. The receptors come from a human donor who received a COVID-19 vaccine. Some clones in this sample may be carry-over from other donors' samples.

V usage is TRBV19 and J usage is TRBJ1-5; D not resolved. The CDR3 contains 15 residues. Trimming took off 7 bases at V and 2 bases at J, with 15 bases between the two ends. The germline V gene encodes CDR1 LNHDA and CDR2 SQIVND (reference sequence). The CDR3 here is CASTPTKAGNQPQHF. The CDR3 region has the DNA TGTGCCAGTACTCCGACCAAGGCGGGCAATCAGCCCCAGCATTTT.

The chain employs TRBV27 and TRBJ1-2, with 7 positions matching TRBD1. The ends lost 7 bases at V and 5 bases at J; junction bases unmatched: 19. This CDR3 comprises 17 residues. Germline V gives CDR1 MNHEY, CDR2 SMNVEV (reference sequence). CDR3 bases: TGTGCCAGCACCCATTATTCCGGACAGGCCTCGTGGTATGGCTACACCTTC. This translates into CASTHYSGQASWYGYTF.

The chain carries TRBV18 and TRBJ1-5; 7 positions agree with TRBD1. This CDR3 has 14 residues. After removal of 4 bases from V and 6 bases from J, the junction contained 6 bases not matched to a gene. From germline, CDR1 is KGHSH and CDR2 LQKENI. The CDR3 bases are TGTGCCAGCTCACGCGCAGGGGGAGGTCAGCCCCAGCATTTT. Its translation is CASSRAGGGQPQHF.

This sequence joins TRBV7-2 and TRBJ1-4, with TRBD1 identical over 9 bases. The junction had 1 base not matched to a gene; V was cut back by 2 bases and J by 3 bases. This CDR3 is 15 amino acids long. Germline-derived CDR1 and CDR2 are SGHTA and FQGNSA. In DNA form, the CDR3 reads TGTGCCAGCAGCTTATACAGGGGGCCTAATGAAAAACTGTTTTTT. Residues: CASSLYRGPNEKLFF.

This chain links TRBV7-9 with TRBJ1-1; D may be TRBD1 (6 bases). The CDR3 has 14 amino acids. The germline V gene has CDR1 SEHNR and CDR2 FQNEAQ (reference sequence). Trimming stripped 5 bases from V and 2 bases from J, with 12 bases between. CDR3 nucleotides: TGTGCCAGCAGCACCGGGACACTCAACACTGAAGCTTTCTTT. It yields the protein CASSTGTLNTEAFF. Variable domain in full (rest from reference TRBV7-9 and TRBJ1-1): DTGVSQNPRHKITKRGQNVTFRCDPISEHNRLYWYRQTLGQGPEFLTYFQNEAQLEKSRLLSDRFSAERPKGSFSTLEIQRTEQGDSAMYLCASSTGTLNTEAFFGQGTRLTVV.

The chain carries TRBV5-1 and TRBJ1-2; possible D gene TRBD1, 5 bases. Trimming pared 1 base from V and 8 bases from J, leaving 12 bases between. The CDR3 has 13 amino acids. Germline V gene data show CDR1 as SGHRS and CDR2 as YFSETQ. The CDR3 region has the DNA TGCGCCAGCAGCTTGCAGGGTTCGGGGGGCTACACCTTC. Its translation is CASSLQGSGGYTF.

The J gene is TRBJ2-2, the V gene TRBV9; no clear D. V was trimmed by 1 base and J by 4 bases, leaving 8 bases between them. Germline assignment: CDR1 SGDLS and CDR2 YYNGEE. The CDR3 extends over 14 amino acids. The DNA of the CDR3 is TGTGCCAGCAGCGTAAGGTGGAGCACCGGGGAGCTGTTTTTT. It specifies CASSVRWSTGELFF.

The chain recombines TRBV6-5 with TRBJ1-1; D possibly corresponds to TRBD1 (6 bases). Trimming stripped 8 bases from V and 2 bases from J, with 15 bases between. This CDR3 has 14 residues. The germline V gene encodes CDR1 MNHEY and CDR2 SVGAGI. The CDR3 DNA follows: TGTGCCAGCTCCCGACAGGACGACAACACTGAAGCTTTCTTT. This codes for CASSRQDDNTEAFF.

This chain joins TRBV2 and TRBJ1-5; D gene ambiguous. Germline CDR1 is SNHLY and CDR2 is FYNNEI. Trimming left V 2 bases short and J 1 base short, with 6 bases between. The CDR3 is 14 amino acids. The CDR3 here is CASSEIDSNQPQHF. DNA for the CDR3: TGTGCCAGCAGTGAAATAGACAGCAATCAGCCCCAGCATTTT.

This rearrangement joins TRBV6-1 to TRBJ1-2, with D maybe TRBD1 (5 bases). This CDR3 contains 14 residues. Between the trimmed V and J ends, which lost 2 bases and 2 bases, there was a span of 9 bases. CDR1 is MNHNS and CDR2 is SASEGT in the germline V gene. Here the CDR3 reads CASSEWGRNYGYTF. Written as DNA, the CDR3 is TGTGCCAGCAGTGAATGGGGGAGGAACTATGGCTACACCTTC.

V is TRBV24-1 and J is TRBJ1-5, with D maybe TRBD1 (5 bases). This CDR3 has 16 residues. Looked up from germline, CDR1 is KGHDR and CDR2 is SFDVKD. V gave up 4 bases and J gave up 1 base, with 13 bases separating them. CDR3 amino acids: CATSDPRGGSNQPQHF. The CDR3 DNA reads TGTGCCACCAGTGACCCCCGTGGGGGAAGCAATCAGCCCCAGCATTTT.

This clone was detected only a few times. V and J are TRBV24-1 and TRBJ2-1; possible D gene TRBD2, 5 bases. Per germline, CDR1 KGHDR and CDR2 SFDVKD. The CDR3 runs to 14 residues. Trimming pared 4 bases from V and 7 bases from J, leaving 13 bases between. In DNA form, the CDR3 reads TGTGCCACCAGTGACCGGGGTCCAAGGAATGAGCAGTTCTTC. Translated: CATSDRGPRNEQFF.

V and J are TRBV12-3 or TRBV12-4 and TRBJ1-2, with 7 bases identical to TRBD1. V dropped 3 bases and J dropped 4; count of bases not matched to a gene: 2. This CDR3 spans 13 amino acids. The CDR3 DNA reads TGTGCCAGCAGTTTGACAGGGTTCTATGGCTACACCTTC. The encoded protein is CASSLTGFYGYTF.

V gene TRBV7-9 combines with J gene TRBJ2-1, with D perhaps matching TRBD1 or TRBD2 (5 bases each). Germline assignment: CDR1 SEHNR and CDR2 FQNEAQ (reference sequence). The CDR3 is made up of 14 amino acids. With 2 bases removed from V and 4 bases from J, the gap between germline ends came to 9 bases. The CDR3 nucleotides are TGTGCCAGCAGCTTAATGGGACGGTACAATGAGCAGTTCTTC. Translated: CASSLMGRYNEQFF.

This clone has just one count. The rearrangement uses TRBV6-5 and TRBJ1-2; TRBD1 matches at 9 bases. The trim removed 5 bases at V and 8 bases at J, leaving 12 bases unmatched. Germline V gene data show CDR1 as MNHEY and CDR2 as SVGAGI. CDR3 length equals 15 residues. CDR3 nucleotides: TGTGCCAGCAGTCCGGCGGACAGGGGCTCGAGAGGCTACACCTTC. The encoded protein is CASSPADRGSRGYTF.

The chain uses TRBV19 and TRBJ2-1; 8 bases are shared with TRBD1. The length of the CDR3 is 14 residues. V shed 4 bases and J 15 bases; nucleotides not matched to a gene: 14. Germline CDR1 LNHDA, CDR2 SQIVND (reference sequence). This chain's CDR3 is CASSTLLGQGFLFF. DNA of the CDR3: TGTGCCAGTAGTACCTTACTAGGACAGGGATTCTTGTTCTTC. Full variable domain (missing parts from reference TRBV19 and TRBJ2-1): DGGITQSPKYLFRKEGQNVTLSCEQNLNHDAMYWYRQDPGQGLRLIYYSQIVNDFQKGDIAEGYSVSREKKESFPLTVTSAQKNPTAFYLCASSTLLGQGFLFFGPGTRLTVL.

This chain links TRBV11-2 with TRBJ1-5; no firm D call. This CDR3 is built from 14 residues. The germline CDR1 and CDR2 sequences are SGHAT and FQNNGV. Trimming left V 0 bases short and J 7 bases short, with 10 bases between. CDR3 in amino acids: CASSLDLGRQPQHF. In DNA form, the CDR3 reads TGTGCCAGCAGCTTAGATCTGGGCCGGCAGCCCCAGCATTTT.

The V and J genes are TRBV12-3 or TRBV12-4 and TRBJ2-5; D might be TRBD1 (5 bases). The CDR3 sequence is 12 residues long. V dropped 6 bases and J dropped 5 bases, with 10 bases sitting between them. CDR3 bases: TGTGCCAGCAGCCCTAACAGGGAGACCCAGTACTTC. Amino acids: CASSPNRETQYF.

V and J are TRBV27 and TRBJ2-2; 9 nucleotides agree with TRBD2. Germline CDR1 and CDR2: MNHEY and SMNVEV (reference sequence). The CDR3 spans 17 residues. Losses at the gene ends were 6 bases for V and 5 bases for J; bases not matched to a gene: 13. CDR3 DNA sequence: TGTGCCAGCAGGGTCCTTGCGGGGGGGCCTAGAACCGGGGAGCTGTTTTTT. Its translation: CASRVLAGGPRTGELFF.

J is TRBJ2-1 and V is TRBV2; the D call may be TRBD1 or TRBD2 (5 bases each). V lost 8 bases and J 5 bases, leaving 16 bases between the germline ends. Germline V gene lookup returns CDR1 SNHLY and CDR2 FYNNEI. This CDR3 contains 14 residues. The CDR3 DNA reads TGTGCCAGCGACCTCGGGACCCAGAACAATGAGCAGTTCTTC. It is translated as CASDLGTQNNEQFF.

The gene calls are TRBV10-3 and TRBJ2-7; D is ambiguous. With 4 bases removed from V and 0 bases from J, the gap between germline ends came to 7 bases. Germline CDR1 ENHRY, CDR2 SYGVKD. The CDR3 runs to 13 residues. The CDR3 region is CAISAGSSYEQYV. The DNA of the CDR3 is TGTGCCATCAGTGCAGGCAGCTCCTACGAGCAGTACGTC.

CDR3 in DNA: TGTGCCAGCAGTTTTCCGGTGTCAGGGGGGAACAAAAACATTCAGTACTTC. It translates to CASSFPVSGGNKNIQYF. The rearrangement joins TRBV27 to TRBJ2-4; the D gene is possibly TRBD1 (7 bases). The CDR3 contains 17 residues. Germline CDR1 reads MNHEY; CDR2 reads SMNVEV (reference sequence). Trimming removed 3 bases at V and 3 bases at J, with 18 bases between.

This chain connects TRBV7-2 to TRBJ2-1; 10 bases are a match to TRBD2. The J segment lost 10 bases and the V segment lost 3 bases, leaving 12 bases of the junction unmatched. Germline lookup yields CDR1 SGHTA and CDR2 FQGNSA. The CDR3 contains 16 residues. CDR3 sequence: CASSLYRAGGRGEQFF. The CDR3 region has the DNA TGTGCCAGCAGCTTGTATCGAGCGGGGGGGAGAGGCGAGCAGTTCTTC.

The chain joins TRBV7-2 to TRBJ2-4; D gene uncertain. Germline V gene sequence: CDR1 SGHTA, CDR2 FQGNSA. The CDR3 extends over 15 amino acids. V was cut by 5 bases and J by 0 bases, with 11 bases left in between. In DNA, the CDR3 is TGTGCCAGCAGCCGCCCCGGGCTAGCCAAAAACATTCAGTACTTC. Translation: CASSRPGLAKNIQYF.

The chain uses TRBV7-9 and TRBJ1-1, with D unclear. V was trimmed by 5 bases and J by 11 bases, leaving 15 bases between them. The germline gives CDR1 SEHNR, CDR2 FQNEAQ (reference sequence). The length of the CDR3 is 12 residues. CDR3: CASSRTVTWAFF. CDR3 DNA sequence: TGTGCCAGCAGCCGGACTGTGACTTGGGCTTTCTTT.

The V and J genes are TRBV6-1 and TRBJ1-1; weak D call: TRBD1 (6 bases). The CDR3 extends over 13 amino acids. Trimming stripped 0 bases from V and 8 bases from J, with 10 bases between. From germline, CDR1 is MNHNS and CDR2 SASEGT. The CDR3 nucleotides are TGTGCCAGCAGTGAAGCACGCACAGGGGAAGCTTTCTTT. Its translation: CASSEARTGEAFF.

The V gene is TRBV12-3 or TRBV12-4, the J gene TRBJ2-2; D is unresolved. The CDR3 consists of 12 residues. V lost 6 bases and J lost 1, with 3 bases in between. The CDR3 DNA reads TGTGCCAGCAGGGTGAACACCGGGGAGCTGTTTTTT. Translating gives CASRVNTGELFF.

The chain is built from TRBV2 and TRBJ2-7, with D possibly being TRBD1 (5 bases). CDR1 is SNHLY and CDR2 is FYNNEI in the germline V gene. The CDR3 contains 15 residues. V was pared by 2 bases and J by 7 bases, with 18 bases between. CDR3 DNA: TGTGCCAGCAGTGAATCAACAGGAAACTTAGGGGAGCAGTACGTC. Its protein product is CASSESTGNLGEQYV.

CDR3 in amino acids: CASSEHRGLLSSYNSPLHF. CDR3 nucleotide sequence: TGTGCCAGCAGTGAACATCGAGGACTTTTGAGCTCCTATAATTCACCCCTCCACTTT. The chain has TRBV6-1 and TRBJ1-6; D gene unclear. The CDR3 sequence is 19 residues long. V gave up 2 bases and J gave up 0 bases, with 17 bases separating them. Per the germline V gene, CDR1 is MNHNS and CDR2 is SASEGT.

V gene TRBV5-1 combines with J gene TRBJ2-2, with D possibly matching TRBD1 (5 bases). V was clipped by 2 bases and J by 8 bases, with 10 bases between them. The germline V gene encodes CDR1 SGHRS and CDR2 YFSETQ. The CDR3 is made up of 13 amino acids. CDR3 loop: CASSFQGTGELFF. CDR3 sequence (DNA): TGCGCCAGCAGCTTTCAGGGTACTGGGGAGCTGTTTTTT.

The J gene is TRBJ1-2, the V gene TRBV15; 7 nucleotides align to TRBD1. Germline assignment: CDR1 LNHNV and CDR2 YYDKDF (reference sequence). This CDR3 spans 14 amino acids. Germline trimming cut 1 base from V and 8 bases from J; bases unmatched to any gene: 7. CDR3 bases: TGTGCCACCAGCAGAGCCTCGACAGGGTCCGGCTACACCTTC. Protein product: CATSRASTGSGYTF.